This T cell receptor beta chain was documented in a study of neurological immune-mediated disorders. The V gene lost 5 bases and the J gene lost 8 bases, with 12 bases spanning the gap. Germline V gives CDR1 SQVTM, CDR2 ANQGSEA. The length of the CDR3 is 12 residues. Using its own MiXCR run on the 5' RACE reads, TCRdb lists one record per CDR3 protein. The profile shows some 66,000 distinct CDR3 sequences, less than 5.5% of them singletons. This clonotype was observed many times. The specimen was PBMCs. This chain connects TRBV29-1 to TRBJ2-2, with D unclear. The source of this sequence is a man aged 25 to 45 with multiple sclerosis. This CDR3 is CSVSVEGGELFF. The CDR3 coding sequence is TGCAGCGTTAGTGTGGAAGGTGGGGAGCTGTTTTTT.